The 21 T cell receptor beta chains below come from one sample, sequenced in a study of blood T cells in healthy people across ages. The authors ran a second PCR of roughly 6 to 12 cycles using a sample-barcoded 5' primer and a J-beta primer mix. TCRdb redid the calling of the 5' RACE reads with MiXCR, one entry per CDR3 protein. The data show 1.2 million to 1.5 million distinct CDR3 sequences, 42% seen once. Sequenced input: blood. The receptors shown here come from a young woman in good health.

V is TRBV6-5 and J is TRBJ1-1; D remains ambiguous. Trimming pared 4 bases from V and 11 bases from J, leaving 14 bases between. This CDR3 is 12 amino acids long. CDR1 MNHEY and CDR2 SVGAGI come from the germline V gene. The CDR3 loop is CASSSLTLGAFF. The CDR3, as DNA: TGTGCCAGCAGTTCCCTCACTCTTGGGGCTTTCTTT.

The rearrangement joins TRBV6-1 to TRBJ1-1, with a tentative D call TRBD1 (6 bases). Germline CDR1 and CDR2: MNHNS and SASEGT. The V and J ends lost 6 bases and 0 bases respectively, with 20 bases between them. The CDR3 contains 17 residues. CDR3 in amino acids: CASRPPNRQAVNTEAFF. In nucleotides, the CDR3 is TGTGCCAGCAGACCCCCTAACAGACAGGCGGTGAACACTGAAGCTTTCTTT.

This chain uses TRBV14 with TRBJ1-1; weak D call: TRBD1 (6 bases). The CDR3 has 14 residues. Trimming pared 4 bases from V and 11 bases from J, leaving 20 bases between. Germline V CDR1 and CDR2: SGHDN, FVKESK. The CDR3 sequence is CASSPNQDSRFAFF. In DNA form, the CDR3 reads TGTGCCAGCAGCCCAAACCAGGACAGCCGGTTTGCTTTCTTT.

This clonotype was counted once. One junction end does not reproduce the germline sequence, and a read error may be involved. This CDR3 is CTSSAGLAGVSDTQYF. The CDR3, as DNA: TGTACCAGCAGCGCCGGACTAGCGGGAGTTTCGGATACGCAGTATTTT. The gene calls are TRBV9 and TRBJ2-3; TRBD2 aligns across 13 bases. Germline V gives CDR1 SGDLS, CDR2 YYNGEE. This CDR3 has 16 amino acids.

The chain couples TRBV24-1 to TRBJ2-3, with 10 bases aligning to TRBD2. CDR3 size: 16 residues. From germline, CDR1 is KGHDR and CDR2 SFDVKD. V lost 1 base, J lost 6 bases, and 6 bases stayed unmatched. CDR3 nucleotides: TGTGCCACCAGTGATTTTCCTAGCGGGGGACGGGATACGCAGTATTTT. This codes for CATSDFPSGGRDTQYF.

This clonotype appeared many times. CDR3 bases: TGCAGTGCTACACACAGTGATCCCTATGGCTACACCTTC. This codes for CSATHSDPYGYTF. V gene TRBV20-1 combines with J gene TRBJ1-2; D ambiguous. V gave up 4 bases and J gave up 4 bases, with 13 bases separating them. This CDR3 has 13 residues. Germline loops: CDR1 DFQATT, CDR2 SNEGSKA (reference sequence).

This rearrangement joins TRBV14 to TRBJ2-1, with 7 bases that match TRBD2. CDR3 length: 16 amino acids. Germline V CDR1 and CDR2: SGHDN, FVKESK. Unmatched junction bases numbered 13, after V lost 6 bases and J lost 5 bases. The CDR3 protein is CASSSRSGLQDNEQFF. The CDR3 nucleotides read TGTGCCAGCAGTTCCCGCTCGGGACTACAAGACAATGAGCAGTTCTTC.

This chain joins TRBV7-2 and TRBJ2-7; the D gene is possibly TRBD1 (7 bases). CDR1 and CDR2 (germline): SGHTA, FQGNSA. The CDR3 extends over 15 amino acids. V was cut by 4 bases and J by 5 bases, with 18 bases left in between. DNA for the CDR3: TGTGCCAGCAGCTCGGAGGGGGCGCCGTATGACGAGCAGTACTTC. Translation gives CASSSEGAPYDEQYF. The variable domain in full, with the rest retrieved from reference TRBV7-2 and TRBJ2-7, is GAGVSQSPSNKVTEKGKDVELRCDPISGHTALYWYRQSLGQGLEFLIYFQGNSAPDKSGLPSDRFSAERTGGSVSTLTIQRTQQEDSAVYLCASSSEGAPYDEQYFGPGTRLTVT.

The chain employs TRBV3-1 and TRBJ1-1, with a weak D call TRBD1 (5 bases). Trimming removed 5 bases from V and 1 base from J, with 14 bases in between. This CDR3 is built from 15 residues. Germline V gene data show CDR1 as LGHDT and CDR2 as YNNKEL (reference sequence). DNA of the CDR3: TGTGCCAGCAGCAAACGCGACAGCCGGAACACTGAAGCTTTCTTT. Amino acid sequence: CASSKRDSRNTEAFF.

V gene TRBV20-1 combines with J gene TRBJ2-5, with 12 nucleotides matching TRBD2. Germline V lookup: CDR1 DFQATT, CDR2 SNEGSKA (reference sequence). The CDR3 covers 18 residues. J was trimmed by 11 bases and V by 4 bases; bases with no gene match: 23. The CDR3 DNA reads TGCAGTGCTACCCCGGAACTAGCGGGAGGAATTAGGAGGTACAAGCAGTACTTC. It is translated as CSATPELAGGIRRYKQYF.

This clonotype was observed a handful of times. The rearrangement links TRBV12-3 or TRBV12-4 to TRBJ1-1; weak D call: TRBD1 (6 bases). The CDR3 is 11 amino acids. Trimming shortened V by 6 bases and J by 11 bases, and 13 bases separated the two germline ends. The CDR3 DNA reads TGTGCCAGCAGCCGAGGGGGAGCGGCTTTCTTT. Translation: CASSRGGAAFF.

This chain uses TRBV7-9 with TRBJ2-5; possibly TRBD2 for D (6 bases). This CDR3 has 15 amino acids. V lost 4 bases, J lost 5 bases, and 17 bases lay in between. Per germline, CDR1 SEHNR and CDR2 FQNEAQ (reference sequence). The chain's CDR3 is CASSYPRTGGETQYF. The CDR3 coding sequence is TGTGCCAGCAGCTACCCCCGGACTGGAGGGGAGACCCAGTACTTC. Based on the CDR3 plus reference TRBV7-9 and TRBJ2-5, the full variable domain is DTGVSQNPRHKITKRGQNVTFRCDPISEHNRLYWYRQTLGQGPEFLTYFQNEAQLEKSRLLSDRFSAERPKGSFSTLEIQRTEQGDSAMYLCASSYPRTGGETQYFGPGTRLLVL.

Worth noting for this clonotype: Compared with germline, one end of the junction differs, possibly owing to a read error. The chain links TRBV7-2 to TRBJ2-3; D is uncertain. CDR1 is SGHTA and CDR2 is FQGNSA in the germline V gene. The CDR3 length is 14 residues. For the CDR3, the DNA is TGTGCCGGCAGCTTTGTGTCACAATCGGATACGCAGTATTTT. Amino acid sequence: CAGSFVSQSDTQYF.

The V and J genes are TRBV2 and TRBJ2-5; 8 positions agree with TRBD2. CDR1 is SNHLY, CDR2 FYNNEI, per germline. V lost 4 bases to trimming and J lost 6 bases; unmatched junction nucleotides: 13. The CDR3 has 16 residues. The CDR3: CASSGGAGGVEKTQYF. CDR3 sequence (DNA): TGTGCCAGCAGTGGAGGTGCGGGAGGCGTTGAAAAGACCCAGTACTTC.

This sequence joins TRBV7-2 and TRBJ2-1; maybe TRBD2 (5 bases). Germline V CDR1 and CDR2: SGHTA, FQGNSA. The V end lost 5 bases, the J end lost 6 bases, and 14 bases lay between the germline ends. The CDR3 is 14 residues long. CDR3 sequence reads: CASSLQRSVNEQFF. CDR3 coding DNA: TGTGCCAGCAGCCTCCAGCGGTCGGTCAATGAGCAGTTCTTC.

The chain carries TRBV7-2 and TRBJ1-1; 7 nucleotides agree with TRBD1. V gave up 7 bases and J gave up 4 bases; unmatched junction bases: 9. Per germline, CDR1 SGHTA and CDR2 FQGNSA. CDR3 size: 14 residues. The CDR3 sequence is CASTPGGRSTEAFF. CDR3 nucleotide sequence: TGTGCCAGCACCCCAGGGGGGCGGAGCACTGAAGCTTTCTTT.

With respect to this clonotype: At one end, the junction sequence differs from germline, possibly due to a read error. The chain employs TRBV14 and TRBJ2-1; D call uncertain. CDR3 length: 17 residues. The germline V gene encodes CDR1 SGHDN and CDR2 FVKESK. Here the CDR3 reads CASSQDQGRVIYNKQFF. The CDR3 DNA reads TGTGCCAGCAGCCAAGATCAAGGAAGGGTGATATACAATAAGCAGTTCTTC.

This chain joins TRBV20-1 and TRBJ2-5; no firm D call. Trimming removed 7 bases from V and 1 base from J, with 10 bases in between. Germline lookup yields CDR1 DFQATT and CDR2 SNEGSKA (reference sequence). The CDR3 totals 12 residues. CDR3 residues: CSGSDLQETQYF. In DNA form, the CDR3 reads TGCAGTGGCTCGGATCTCCAAGAGACCCAGTACTTC.

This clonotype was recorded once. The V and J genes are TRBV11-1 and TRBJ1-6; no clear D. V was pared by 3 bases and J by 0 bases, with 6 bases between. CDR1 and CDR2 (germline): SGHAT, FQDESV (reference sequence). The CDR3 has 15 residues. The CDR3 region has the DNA TGTGCCAGCAGCTTTGGAGGCTCCTATAATTCACCCCTCCACTTT. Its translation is CASSFGGSYNSPLHF.

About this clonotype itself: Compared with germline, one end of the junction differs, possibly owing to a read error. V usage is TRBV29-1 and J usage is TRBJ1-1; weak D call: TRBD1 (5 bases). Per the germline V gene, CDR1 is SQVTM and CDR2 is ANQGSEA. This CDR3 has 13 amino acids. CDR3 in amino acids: CSVVRGGNTEAFF. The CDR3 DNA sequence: TGCAGCGTTGTACGGGGGGGTAACACCGAAGCTTTCTTT. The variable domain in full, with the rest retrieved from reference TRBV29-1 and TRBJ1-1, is SAVISQKPSRDICQRGTSLTIQCQVDSQVTMMFWYRQQPGQSLTLIATANQGSEATYESGFVIDKFPISRPNLTFSTLTVSNMSPEDSSIYLCSVVRGGNTEAFFGQGTRLTVV.

The CDR3 spells CSAKTGKGTEAFF. CDR3 DNA: TGCAGCGCCAAGACAGGGAAGGGGACTGAAGCTTTCTTT. The chain carries TRBV29-1 and TRBJ1-1; the match to TRBD1 covers 7 bases. Germline V gives CDR1 SQVTM, CDR2 ANQGSEA. The CDR3 totals 13 residues. The V and J ends lost 7 bases and 5 bases, in that order; junction bases with no gene match: 10. Full variable domain (rest looked up from reference TRBV29-1 and TRBJ1-1): SAVISQKPSRDICQRGTSLTIQCQVDSQVTMMFWYRQQPGQSLTLIATANQGSEATYESGFVIDKFPISRPNLTFSTLTVSNMSPEDSSIYLCSAKTGKGTEAFFGQGTRLTVV.